This passage covers 26 T cell receptor beta chains from one sample sequenced in a study of blood T cells in healthy people across ages. Next came a second PCR, run for roughly 6 to 11 cycles, which used a sample-barcoded 5' primer along with a J-beta primer mix. TCRdb fed the 5' RACE reads into MiXCR, producing one record per CDR3 protein. This table holds fewer than 600,000 distinct CDR3 sequences, about 29% found once. This sample also appeared in a second study, on T cells of mothers and their children.

Sequencing was done on a sample of blood. Every receptor here comes from a boy aged 2 to 9 in good health.

This chain joins TRBV12-3 or TRBV12-4 and TRBJ2-1; D tentatively fits TRBD1 or TRBD2 (5 bases each). The ends were cut back, 6 bases at V and 9 bases at J, with 15 bases in the middle. The CDR3 is 13 residues long. DNA for the CDR3: TGTGCCAGCAGCATTATACGGGGCGGTGAGCAGTTCTTC. Translated: CASSIIRGGEQFF.

The chain joins TRBV2 to TRBJ2-7; TRBD1 might be the D (5 bases). Trimming removed 7 bases at V and 4 bases at J, with 14 bases between. Germline CDR1 is SNHLY and CDR2 is FYNNEI. This CDR3 contains 13 residues. Here the CDR3 reads CASTITGFYEQYF. The CDR3 DNA is TGTGCCAGCACCATTACAGGATTTTACGAGCAGTACTTC.

J is TRBJ2-5 and V is TRBV10-3; D uncertain. The germline CDR1 and CDR2 sequences are ENHRY and SYGVKD. The V end lost 4 bases, the J end lost 0 bases, and 12 bases lay between the germline ends. The CDR3 spans 15 residues. The CDR3 coding sequence is TGTGCCATCAGTGGCGATCGTCCAGACCAAGAGACCCAGTACTTC. This encodes CAISGDRPDQETQYF.

This clonotype has only a few counts. This sequence joins TRBV20-1 and TRBJ2-3, with D maybe TRBD2 (5 bases). Deletions cut 6 bases from V and 4 bases from J, with 20 bases between. In germline, CDR1 is DFQATT, CDR2 SNEGSKA (reference sequence). The CDR3 is made up of 15 amino acids. The CDR3 is CSASTRIATADTQYF. CDR3 coding DNA: TGCAGTGCCTCCACCAGGATAGCGACGGCAGATACGCAGTATTTT.

The V gene is TRBV7-2, the J gene TRBJ2-5, with D tentatively TRBD1 or TRBD2 (5 bases each). The end of the DNA fits TRBJ2-7 better, so the J call may be wrong. CDR1 and CDR2 (germline): SGHTA, FQGNSA. CDR3 size: 15 residues. The CDR3 DNA reads TGTGCCAGCAGATTGAAGAGGGGCCCCTCCTACGAGCAGTACTTC. It yields the protein CASRLKRGPSYEQYF.

The chain recombines TRBV5-1 with TRBJ1-6; TRBD1 agrees at 9 bases. The CDR3 has 15 residues. The germline CDR1 and CDR2 sequences are SGHRS and YFSETQ. Germline trimming cut 1 base from V and 7 bases from J; bases unmatched to any gene: 3. The CDR3, as DNA: TGCGCCAGCAGCTTGAGCGGGACAGGGAATTCACCCCTCCACTTT. This sequence encodes CASSLSGTGNSPLHF.

This clonotype has only a few counts. V usage is TRBV14 and J usage is TRBJ2-1; 13 nucleotides align to TRBD2. Per the germline V gene, CDR1 is SGHDN and CDR2 is FVKESK. After removal of 0 bases from V and 4 bases from J, the junction contained 6 bases not matched to a gene. The CDR3 has 18 residues. The CDR3 DNA is TGTGCCAGCAGCCAAGACCCGGGACTAGCGGGGAAATACAATGAGCAGTTCTTC. Translated, it gives CASSQDPGLAGKYNEQFF.

This clonotype showed up just a few times. The chain combines TRBV2 with TRBJ1-2, with 9 bases aligning to TRBD1. Germline loops: CDR1 SNHLY, CDR2 FYNNEI. With 2 bases clipped from V and 3 bases from J, the junction kept 7 bases outside the gene matches. This CDR3 is built from 16 residues. This chain's CDR3 is CASSESITGGYYGYTF. The CDR3 DNA reads as TGTGCCAGCAGTGAAAGTATCACAGGGGGCTACTATGGCTACACCTTC.

This clonotype was counted at least ten times. The gene calls are TRBV12-3 or TRBV12-4 and TRBJ2-5; no clear D. The CDR3 runs to 15 residues. Deletions cut 1 base from V and 5 bases from J, with 14 bases between. The CDR3: CASSLDAIQGETQYF. The CDR3 region has the DNA TGTGCCAGCAGTTTAGACGCTATTCAAGGGGAGACCCAGTACTTC.

The rearrangement uses TRBV5-1 and TRBJ1-2; D possibly corresponds to TRBD1 (6 bases). This CDR3 has 14 residues. CDR1 SGHRS and CDR2 YFSETQ come from the germline V gene. V shed 4 bases and J shed 1 base, with 11 bases lying between them. The DNA for the CDR3 is TGCGCCAGCAGCGTGGGACACGGTAACTATGGCTACACCTTC. This sequence encodes CASSVGHGNYGYTF.

This clonotype was counted between two and nine times. The chain links TRBV12-5 to TRBJ1-5; a weak D match, TRBD1 (5 bases). Germline CDR1 and CDR2: LGHNT and FRNRAP. Trimming removed 2 bases from V and 7 bases from J, with 9 bases in between. The CDR3 length is 13 residues. CDR3 sequence reads: CASGLMGGQPQHF. The CDR3, as DNA: TGTGCTAGTGGTTTGATGGGGGGGCAGCCCCAGCATTTT.

This clonotype came up once. The V gene is TRBV5-1, the J gene TRBJ1-1; D call uncertain. The CDR3 length is 13 residues. V lost 7 bases to trimming and J lost 3 bases, with 13 bases between them. Germline V gene lookup returns CDR1 SGHRS and CDR2 YFSETQ. CDR3 sequence: CASGDVRDTEAFF. CDR3 bases: TGCGCCAGCGGCGACGTTCGTGACACTGAAGCTTTCTTT.

This clonotype was counted only a few times. The CDR3 DNA reads TGTGCCAGCAGCTTATTTGCGCAGCAGGCTAGCGGGAGGCTCTCCTACGAGCAGTACTTC. Translated: CASSLFAQQASGRLSYEQYF. V is TRBV11-2 and J is TRBJ2-7, with 11 bases aligning to TRBD2. The germline gives CDR1 SGHAT, CDR2 FQNNGV. V lost 2 bases, J lost 0 bases, and 15 bases stayed unmatched. The CDR3 length is 20 residues. Full variable domain (missing parts from reference TRBV11-2 and TRBJ2-7): EAGVAQSPRYKIIEKRQSVAFWCNPISGHATLYWYQQILGQGPKLLIQFQNNGVVDDSQLPKDRFSAERLKGVDSTLKIQPAKLEDSAVYLCASSLFAQQASGRLSYEQYFGPGTRLTVT.

The CDR3 DNA follows: TGTGCCACCAGTTTGGACGGTGAAGCTTTCTTT. Protein product: CATSLDGEAFF. This chain links TRBV15 with TRBJ1-1; D not resolved. The CDR3 loop spans 11 amino acids. Germline V CDR1 and CDR2: LNHNV, YYDKDF (reference sequence). Between the trimmed V and J ends, which lost 6 bases and 7 bases, there was a span of 9 bases.

The rearrangement uses TRBV2 and TRBJ1-1, with D unclear. V was cut by 2 bases and J by 1 base, with 11 bases left in between. CDR1 and CDR2 (germline): SNHLY, FYNNEI. CDR3 length equals 15 residues. The CDR3 reads CASSEPQRGNTEAFF. In DNA form, the CDR3 reads TGTGCCAGCAGTGAACCCCAACGCGGGAACACTGAAGCTTTCTTT. The full variable domain, its missing parts supplied by reference TRBV2 and TRBJ1-1, is EPEVTQTPSHQVTQMGQEVILRCVPISNHLYFYWYRQILGQKVEFLVSFYNNEISEKSEIFDDQFSVERPDGSNFTLKIRSTKLEDSAMYFCASSEPQRGNTEAFFGQGTRLTVV.

The chain is built from TRBV25-1 and TRBJ2-7, with D maybe TRBD1 (6 bases). The length of the CDR3 is 14 residues. Germline assignment: CDR1 MGHDK and CDR2 SYGVNS. The V and J ends lost 3 bases and 6 bases respectively, with 15 bases between them. CDR3: CASSDLGGVSEQYF. CDR3 DNA sequence: TGTGCCAGCAGTGATTTAGGGGGAGTTTCCGAGCAGTACTTC.

This chain connects TRBV20-1 to TRBJ1-2; 7 nucleotides agree with TRBD1. CDR3 size: 13 residues. V lost 5 bases and J lost 4; bases outside the gene matches: 7. Germline-derived CDR1 and CDR2 are DFQATT and SNEGSKA (reference sequence). The CDR3 coding sequence is TGCAGTGCTGGAGGGGACAGCTCCTATGGCTACACCTTC. Residues: CSAGGDSSYGYTF.

CDR3: CASSLAGQIGYTF. The CDR3 DNA reads TGCGCCAGCAGCTTGGCCGGTCAGATTGGCTACACCTTC. V gene TRBV5-1 combines with J gene TRBJ1-2; D gene uncertain. This CDR3 is 13 amino acids long. The V end was cut by 0 bases, the J end by 7 bases, with 10 bases between. Germline assignment: CDR1 SGHRS and CDR2 YFSETQ.

This clonotype was seen a handful of times. The V call is TRBV6-2 or TRBV6-3, the J call TRBJ2-2, with a possible D match to TRBD1 (5 bases). The ends were cut back, 7 bases at V and 6 bases at J, with 9 bases in the middle. The CDR3 loop spans 12 amino acids. The V gene's germline CDR1 is MNHEY and CDR2 SVGEGT. CDR3 amino acids: CASTGAAGELFF. The CDR3 nucleotides are TGTGCCAGCACTGGGGCAGCCGGGGAGCTGTTTTTT.

This rearrangement joins TRBV20-1 to TRBJ2-5, with TRBD1 matching 7 bases. This CDR3 region has 14 residues. V was clipped by 3 bases and J by 1 base; unmatched bases: 5. In germline, CDR1 is DFQATT, CDR2 SNEGSKA (reference sequence). CDR3 coding DNA: TGCAGTGCTAGCCTCGACAGGGCCCAAGAGACCCAGTACTTC. As protein: CSASLDRAQETQYF.

The V call is TRBV7-9, the J call TRBJ1-2, with a tentative D call TRBD1 (5 bases). Germline CDR1 and CDR2: SEHNR and FQNEAQ (reference sequence). V lost 5 bases and J 3 bases, leaving 13 bases between the germline ends. This CDR3 comprises 14 residues. As DNA, the CDR3 is TGTGCCAGCAGCCCGTGGGACCGTCACTATGGCTACACCTTC. It translates to CASSPWDRHYGYTF.

The chain carries TRBV27 and TRBJ2-5; the D gene is possibly TRBD1 (6 bases). The CDR3 length is 14 residues. The germline V gene has CDR1 MNHEY and CDR2 SMNVEV (reference sequence). Trimming removed 2 bases from V and 4 bases from J, with 11 bases in between. CDR3 DNA: TGTGCCAGCAGTTTAAATGGGGGCCGAGAGACCCAGTACTTC. It specifies CASSLNGGRETQYF.

This clonotype was found many times. This chain links TRBV7-9 with TRBJ2-1, with 10 nucleotides matching TRBD2. After removal of 5 bases from V and 0 bases from J, the junction contained 7 bases not matched to a gene. CDR3 length equals 17 residues. Germline V CDR1 and CDR2: SEHNR, FQNEAQ (reference sequence). CDR3: CASSSRTSGSSYNEQFF. The CDR3 DNA reads as TGTGCCAGCAGCAGCAGGACTAGCGGTAGCTCCTACAATGAGCAGTTCTTC.

This clonotype was found many times. The genes are TRBV15 and TRBJ2-5; D uncertain. There are 11 residues in the CDR3. V was clipped by 0 bases and J by 4 bases, with 0 bases between them. CDR1 and CDR2 (germline): LNHNV, YYDKDF (reference sequence). In DNA form, the CDR3 reads TGTGCCACCAGCAGAGAAGAGACCCAGTACTTC. Translating it yields CATSREETQYF.

The rearrangement joins TRBV10-2 to TRBJ2-2, with 15 bases that match TRBD2. This CDR3 comprises 15 residues. V was clipped by 10 bases and J by 5 bases; unmatched bases: 5. CDR1 and CDR2 from the germline V gene are WSHSY and SAAADI. The CDR3 reads CATGLAGGRTGELFF. The CDR3 nucleotides read TGCGCCACCGGACTAGCGGGGGGGCGGACCGGGGAGCTGTTTTTT.

This clonotype occurred a few times. This chain links TRBV27 with TRBJ1-2, with 7 bases aligning to TRBD1. The V gene end was trimmed by 5 bases and the J gene end by 8 bases; junction bases not matched to a gene: 11. Germline V CDR1 and CDR2: MNHEY, SMNVEV (reference sequence). The CDR3 spans 14 residues. In DNA form, the CDR3 reads TGTGCCAGCAGTGGGGGTAACAGGGGATGGGGCTACACCTTC. As protein: CASSGGNRGWGYTF.